This T cell receptor (beta chain) was found in a study of cytomegalovirus exposure and HLA in healthy donors. The study's findings and limits: Segments of the TCR beta V type were, in most cases, productive about 87% or about 30% of the time in an earlier analysis. CMV serostatus was the sole immune exposure data available. Further analysis was carried out later, and it showed several of the most significant clusters appearing linked to common viral pathogens.

The PCR used 60 Vbeta and 13 Jbeta primers. Clones were sequenced by immunoSEQ multiplex PCR, and TCRdb holds only the in-frame ones, with some missing. The sample lists about 130,000 clones; about four fifths were seen once. Unrecorded immune exposures were likely, despite nominal health at sampling. Details on this clone: Its antigen is not known.

CDR3 size: 17 residues. Germline values: CDR1 SGHVS, CDR2 FQNEAQ. Trimming took 1 base from V and 6 from J; bases not matched to a gene: 12. The gene calls are TRBV7-8 and TRBJ2-3; 8 nucleotides agree with TRBD2. This sequence originates from a male donor in good health and CMV-seropositive. The sequencing input was PBMCs. In nucleotides, the CDR3 is TGTGCCAGCAGCTTAGTGGGACGACGGGAGGGCCGGGATACGCAGTATTTT. It specifies CASSLVGRREGRDTQYF.